This TCR beta chain was recovered during a study of glioma-infiltrating T cells after dendritic cell vaccination. Study-level points and caveats: Survival was not directly related to TCR clonality in these patients.

The time point was: after dendritic cell vaccination, including at tumor progression/relapse. Generated by immunoSEQ multiplex PCR, the TCRdb table keeps only in-frame clones and is missing some. Of 90,000 to 140,000 clones in the sample, almost 90% were seen once. J gave up 0 bases and V 3 bases, and 1 base lay outside the gene matches. This CDR3 has 14 residues. Germline V CDR1 and CDR2: SGHRS, YFSETQ. Of note for this clone: Its specificity is not known.

The chain employs TRBV5-1 and TRBJ1-1; 8 bases fit TRBD1. The sequence came from a human donor with glioblastoma. The sequencing here drew on blood, taken after dendritic cell vaccination. The CDR3 nucleotides are TGCGCCAGCAGCTCGGGACAGGTGAACACTGAAGCTTTCTTT. Protein product: CASSSGQVNTEAFF.